A selection of T cell receptor beta chains follows, all from one sample in a study of blood T cell repertoires in COVID-19. Clones were sequenced by immunoSEQ multiplex PCR, and TCRdb holds only the in-frame ones, with some missing. The sample has roughly 350,000 clones; approximately 88% are singletons. The specimen was peripheral blood. These receptors originate from a woman aged 45-60 years with active or convalescent COVID-19. CDR3s include the opening cysteine and the closing phenylalanine or tryptophan. The D gene is left open where the match is weak. Expanded clones are given a class, and other clones once, few, many or no size at all.

j_call	v_call	d_call	clone_size	cdr3_length	cdr3_nt	cdr3_aa
TRBJ2-7	TRBV4-1	-	-	14	TGCGCCAGCAGCCAAGCCGGGGTGAACTACGAGCAGTACTTC	CASSQAGVNYEQYF
TRBJ1-5	TRBV4-2	TRBD1	-	17	TGTGCCAGCAGCCAAGAAATAACAGGGGCGTCGTATCAGCCCCAGCATTTT	CASSQEITGASYQPQHF
TRBJ2-5	TRBV6-5	TRBD2	-	14	TGTGCCAGCATTCGCGGTACTAGCGTAGAGACCCAGTACTTC	CASIRGTSVETQYF
TRBJ2-2	TRBV9	-	-	18	TGTGCCAGCAGCGTAGTTGTGGGAGGAGGGTTGGACACCGGGGAGCTGTTTTTT	CASSVVVGGGLDTGELFF
TRBJ1-1	TRBV27	TRBD1	-	15	TGTGCCAGCAGTTTAACAGGGGGCGTATTAGCTGAAGCTTTCTTT	CASSLTGGVLAEAFF
TRBJ2-7	TRBV28	TRBD2	once	15	TGTGCCAGCAGGAGGACTAGCGGGCCCTCCTACGAGCAGTACTTC	CASRRTSGPSYEQYF
TRBJ2-7	TRBV30	-	once	12	TGTGCCTGGAGTGGTTCCCTTTACGAGCAGTACTTC	CAWSGSLYEQYF
TRBJ2-6	TRBV28	-	few	16	TGTGCCAGCAGTTTAAGTCCCCAGGGGAGGGCCAACGTCCTGACTTTC	CASSLSPQGRANVLTF
TRBJ1-1	TRBV3-1/TRBV3-2	-	-	14	TGTGCCAGCGGGGAGGCAGATATGAACACTGAAGCTTTCTTT	CASGEADMNTEAFF
TRBJ1-2	TRBV10-3	TRBD1	-	22	TGTGCCATCAGTGAGCCAGACAGGGGGCTTCCGCTCTCCTTCGACCCTAACTATGGCTACACCTTC	CAISEPDRGLPLSFDPNYGYTF
TRBJ2-1	TRBV4-3	-	-	16	TGCGCCAGCAGCCAAGAGTGGGAGGTGTCCTACAATGAGCAGTTCTTC	CASSQEWEVSYNEQFF
TRBJ1-1	TRBV3-1/TRBV3-2	-	-	13	TGTGCCAGCAGCCCCACCGGGAACACTGAAGCTTTCTTT	CASSPTGNTEAFF
TRBJ1-2	TRBV5-1	-	-	13	TGCGCCAGCAGCTTGGGGGCCCAATATGGCTACACCTTC	CASSLGAQYGYTF
TRBJ2-7	TRBV5-1	-	-	14	TGCGCCAGCACCTTTGGTACAAGCTCCTACGAGCAGTACTTC	CASTFGTSSYEQYF
TRBJ1-1	TRBV11-3	TRBD1	-	14	TGTGCCAGCAGCTTGACAGGGGGGAACACTGAAGCTTTCTTT	CASSLTGGNTEAFF
TRBJ1-1	TRBV30	TRBD1	-	18	TGTGCCTGGAGTGCCGGGACAGGGGGCTTTTGGGGGAACACTGAAGCTTTCTTT	CAWSAGTGGFWGNTEAFF
TRBJ1-4	TRBV6-6	-	-	13	TGTGCCAGCACCCAGTGGGCCTGGGAAAAACTGTTTTTT	CASTQWAWEKLFF
TRBJ2-2	TRBV3-1/TRBV3-2	TRBD2	-	16	TGTGCCAGCAGCCAGGTGACTAGCGGGAGCACCGGGGAGCTGTTTTTT	CASSQVTSGSTGELFF
TRBJ1-1	TRBV27	-	few	15	TGTGCCAGCAGTTTAACCCTGACTTTGAACACTGAAGCTTTCTTT	CASSLTLTLNTEAFF
TRBJ2-2	TRBV11-2	TRBD2	-	17	TGTGCCAGCAGCCAGACTAGCGGGGGCCCCTACACCGGGGAGCTGTTTTTT	CASSQTSGGPYTGELFF
TRBJ2-7	TRBV7-3	TRBD2	-	13	TGTGCCAGCAGCCTGGGAGGGATCGGCGAGCAGTACTTC	CASSLGGIGEQYF
TRBJ1-5	TRBV7-2	-	-	15	TGTGCCAGCAGCTTAGACAGGTTGCGCGGTCAGCCCCAGCATTTT	CASSLDRLRGQPQHF
TRBJ1-4	TRBV5-5	-	-	14	TGTGCCAGCAGCCCCGACCCAGGGAATGAAAAACTGTTTTTT	CASSPDPGNEKLFF
TRBJ2-5	TRBV4-2	-	-	13	TGTGCCAGCAGCCAGCCGACAGAAGAGACCCAGTACTTC	CASSQPTEETQYF
TRBJ2-7	TRBV3-1/TRBV3-2	TRBD1	-	15	TGTGCCAGCAGCCACAGATGGGACAGCACCTACGAGCAGTACTTC	CASSHRWDSTYEQYF
TRBJ1-3	TRBV7-2	-	once	12	TGTGCCAGCAGCGGGAGCAGAAACACCATATATTTT	CASSGSRNTIYF
TRBJ2-1	TRBV7-6	TRBD2	-	19	TGTGCCAGCAGCTTAAAAGGCCCCGGGACTAGCGGGGTACACAATGAGCAGTTCTTC	CASSLKGPGTSGVHNEQFF
TRBJ1-6	TRBV10-3	TRBD1	once	13	TGTGCCGTAACCGGGACAGATAATTCACCCCTCCACTTT	CAVTGTDNSPLHF
TRBJ2-6	TRBV3-1/TRBV3-2	-	-	17	TGTGCCAGCAGCCTGCTACCGACAGTCTCTGGGGCCAACGTCCTGACTTTC	CASSLLPTVSGANVLTF
TRBJ1-1	TRBV28	TRBD1	-	15	TGTGCCAGCAGTTCCGCCGGGACAGGGACCACTGAAGCTTTCTTT	CASSSAGTGTTEAFF
TRBJ2-5	TRBV6-2/TRBV6-3	TRBD2	-	15	TGTGCCAGCAGCGGACTAGCGGGGGGCTGGGAGACCCAGTACTTC	CASSGLAGGWETQYF
TRBJ1-4	TRBV5-1	-	-	16	TGCGCCAGCAGCCCGGGGTACTCACCGGGCAATGAAAAACTGTTTTTT	CASSPGYSPGNEKLFF
TRBJ2-3	TRBV2	TRBD2	-	14	TGTGCCAGCAGTGGCCGGGAGGGGCCCGATACGCAGTATTTT	CASSGREGPDTQYF
TRBJ2-3	TRBV4-1	TRBD2	-	15	TGCGCCAGCAGACGACTAGCGGGCCTCCGAGATACGCAGTATTTT	CASRRLAGLRDTQYF
TRBJ1-6	TRBV18	TRBD1	-	15	TGTGCCAGCCAAGGGACAGGGGTGGCGAATTCACCCCTCCACTTT	CASQGTGVANSPLHF
TRBJ1-1	TRBV12-3/TRBV12-4	-	-	12	TGTGCCAGCAGCTCAGGACATCCTGAAGCTTTCTTT	CASSSGHPEAFF
TRBJ1-1	TRBV5-1	-	-	11	TGCGCCAGCAGCCTGGGGACAGAAGCTTTCTTT	CASSLGTEAFF
TRBJ2-1	TRBV19	-	-	13	TGTGCCAGTAGTAGACTACTAGGGTACGAGCAGTTCTTC	CASSRLLGYEQFF
TRBJ1-4	TRBV5-6	TRBD1	-	16	TGTGCCAGCAGCTCGATGACGACAGGGGAGCATGAAAAACTGTTTTTT	CASSSMTTGEHEKLFF
TRBJ1-1	TRBV5-1	TRBD1	-	15	TGCGCCAGCAGCTCCACACAGGGGGCGAGCACTGAAGCTTTCTTT	CASSSTQGASTEAFF
TRBJ1-5	TRBV19	-	few	15	TGTGCCAGTAGTATCGGACAGACCAGCAATCAGCCCCAGCATTTT	CASSIGQTSNQPQHF
TRBJ2-5	TRBV10-3	TRBD1	-	14	TGTGCCATCAGTGGAGGGACAGGGCAAGAGACCCAGTACTTC	CAISGGTGQETQYF
TRBJ1-1	TRBV6-5	-	-	11	TGTGCCAGCAGGACTAACACTGAAGCTTTCTTT	CASRTNTEAFF
TRBJ2-1	TRBV10-3	-	-	17	TGTGCCATCAGTGAGTCGTCGGTGTACAGGGTCGGGAATGAGCAGTTCTTC	CAISESSVYRVGNEQFF
TRBJ2-2	TRBV10-1	-	-	16	TGCGCCAGCAGTGAGTCGACAGGGACTGGGACCGGGGAGCTGTTTTTT	CASSESTGTGTGELFF
TRBJ2-2	TRBV24-1	TRBD1	-	21	TGTGCCACCAGTGATCCCTTGGATAGCTCCAAGGGACAGTCGAACACCGGGGAGCTGTTTTTT	CATSDPLDSSKGQSNTGELFF
TRBJ1-5	TRBV29-1	-	-	14	TGCAGCGTTCGGGAAGGGTCGGGCAATCAGCCCCAGCATTTT	CSVREGSGNQPQHF
TRBJ2-2	TRBV7-9	TRBD2	-	19	TGTGCCAGCAGCTTAGCGATCCCACTAGCGGGAGATGGAACCGGGGAGCTGTTTTTT	CASSLAIPLAGDGTGELFF
TRBJ1-2	TRBV5-1	-	-	12	TGCGCCAGCAGCTTGGGCCAGGGAGGCTACACCTTC	CASSLGQGGYTF
TRBJ1-1	TRBV4-3	TRBD1	once	14	TGCGCCAGCAGGAGGACAGGGCAGAACACTGAAGCTTTCTTT	CASRRTGQNTEAFF
TRBJ2-4	TRBV4-3	-	-	15	TGCGCCAGCAGCCAAGAAGCAGGGTTAGTTGGCATTCAGTACTTC	CASSQEAGLVGIQYF
TRBJ2-3	TRBV11-2	TRBD2	once	16	TGTGCCAGCAGCTTCACTAGCGGGGGCCGCACAGATACGCAGTATTTT	CASSFTSGGRTDTQYF
TRBJ2-7	TRBV5-1	-	-	16	TGCGCCAGCAGCTTGGTACCCGGGACTGGAGGCTACGAGCAGTACTTC	CASSLVPGTGGYEQYF
TRBJ1-1	TRBV7-2	TRBD1	-	14	TGTGCCAGCAGCTTAACAGGGGGTGAAACTGAAGCTTTCTTT	CASSLTGGETEAFF
TRBJ2-7	TRBV2	TRBD2	-	15	TGTGCCAGCAGTCCACTAGCGGGAGTGACCTACGAGCAGTACTTC	CASSPLAGVTYEQYF